Below are 14 T cell receptor beta chains sequenced from a single sample in a study of CD8+ T cells in alopecia areata. Treatment here: oral pan-JAK inhibitor, 5-10 mg twice daily. Extracted from the samples, RNA was reverse transcribed into cDNA to serve as the sequencing template. The repertoire was sequenced with immunoSEQ multiplex PCR; TCRdb's copy has only in-frame clones and lacks some. The sample has 180,000 or so clones, more than 45% seen once. This specimen consisted of CD4+ T cells sorted from blood, obtained at week 24, from a patient treated with tofacitinib. The receptor source for this set is a human donor with alopecia areata.

The chain combines TRBV20-1 with TRBJ1-6; D ambiguous. Looked up from germline, CDR1 is DFQATT and CDR2 is SNEGSKA (reference sequence). The V end lost 6 bases, the J end lost 9 bases, and 9 bases lay between the germline ends. This CDR3 comprises 11 residues. CDR3 amino acids: CSARPPSPLHF. CDR3 DNA sequence: TGCAGTGCGCGCCCCCCTTCACCCCTCCACTTT.

V usage is TRBV30 and J usage is TRBJ2-1; TRBD1 or TRBD2 may be the D gene (5 bases each). Trimming stripped 1 base from V and 8 bases from J, with 12 bases between. The CDR3 runs to 13 residues. Germline-derived CDR1 and CDR2 are GTSNPN and SVGIG (reference sequence). The chain's CDR3 is CAWSGTLGDEQFF. The CDR3 DNA is TGTGCCTGGAGTGGGACACTGGGGGATGAGCAGTTCTTC. The full variable domain, rest sourced from reference TRBV30 and TRBJ2-1, is SQTIHQWPATLVQPVGSPLSLECTVEGTSNPNLYWYRQAAGRGLQLLFYSVGIGQISSEVPQNLSASRPQDRQFILSSKKLLLSDSGFYLCAWSGTLGDEQFFGPGTRLTVL.

This clone was seen a few times. The J gene is TRBJ2-7, the V gene TRBV5-1; 13 bases are a match to TRBD2. CDR1 is SGHRS and CDR2 is YFSETQ in the germline V gene. The CDR3 length is 18 residues. V lost 3 bases and J lost 3; bases outside the gene matches: 12. CDR3 sequence: CASSSPGLAGLSVYEQYF. CDR3 sequence (DNA): TGCGCCAGCAGCTCTCCGGGACTAGCGGGATTGAGCGTCTACGAGCAGTACTTC.

The genes are TRBV5-1 and TRBJ2-2, with unresolved D. Trimming stripped 2 bases from V and 3 bases from J, with 8 bases between. There are 14 residues in the CDR3. Germline V gene sequence: CDR1 SGHRS, CDR2 YFSETQ. The CDR3 loop reads CASSFSVDTGELFF. Here the CDR3 DNA reads TGCGCCAGCAGCTTCAGCGTGGACACCGGGGAGCTGTTTTTT.

V is TRBV15 and J is TRBJ1-5; possibly TRBD1 for D (6 bases). Germline V gene sequence: CDR1 LNHNV, CDR2 YYDKDF (reference sequence). The V and J ends lost 3 bases and 3 bases respectively, with 15 bases between them. The CDR3 spans 16 residues. DNA for the CDR3: TGTGCCACCAGCAGGGTAAGCGGGGGCCCCAATCAGCCCCAGCATTTT. It specifies CATSRVSGGPNQPQHF.

The CDR3 region has the DNA TGTGCCAGCAGCCCCCTTCGGATTGGTAATTCACCCCTCCACTTT. Amino acids: CASSPLRIGNSPLHF. This sequence joins TRBV7-9 and TRBJ1-6; unclear D gene. Germline V gene lookup returns CDR1 SEHNR and CDR2 FQNEAQ (reference sequence). This CDR3 region has 15 residues. V lost 5 bases and J lost 6, with 14 bases in between.

This clone appeared a single time. The gene calls are TRBV18 and TRBJ1-2, with D possibly being TRBD1 (6 bases). Germline-derived CDR1 and CDR2 are KGHSH and LQKENI. The CDR3 extends over 14 amino acids. With 3 bases removed from V and 6 bases from J, the gap between germline ends came to 14 bases. The CDR3 DNA is TGTGCCAGCTCACCTCAGAGACAGGTCAATGGCTACACCTTC. Its translation is CASSPQRQVNGYTF. The variable domain in full, with the rest retrieved from reference TRBV18 and TRBJ1-2, is NAGVMQNPRHLVRRRGQEARLRCSPMKGHSHVYWYRQLPEEGLKFMVYLQKENIIDESGMPKERFSAEFPKEGPSILRIQQVVRGDSAAYFCASSPQRQVNGYTFGSGTRLTVV.

This clone was seen a few times. The chain carries TRBV19 and TRBJ2-1; D possibly corresponds to TRBD1 (5 bases). The germline gives CDR1 LNHDA, CDR2 SQIVND (reference sequence). This CDR3 has 16 amino acids. Between the trimmed V and J ends, which lost 5 bases and 2 bases, there was a span of 16 bases. In DNA form, the CDR3 reads TGTGCCAGTAGTCTGGGCGACAGCCTCCCCTACAATGAGCAGTTCTTC. This encodes CASSLGDSLPYNEQFF.

The V call is TRBV7-9, the J call TRBJ2-5; tentatively, D is TRBD2 (6 bases). The V gene lost 1 base and the J gene lost 7 bases, with 16 bases spanning the gap. The CDR3 covers 15 residues. Germline CDR1 reads SEHNR; CDR2 reads FQNEAQ (reference sequence). The CDR3 DNA reads TGTGCCAGCAGCTTAGTGTCGGGAGCCTTGGGGACCCAGTACTTC. As protein: CASSLVSGALGTQYF.

The chain combines TRBV5-1 with TRBJ2-3; a weak D match, TRBD2 (6 bases). CDR3 length: 15 residues. The germline gives CDR1 SGHRS, CDR2 YFSETQ. Trimming stripped 2 bases from V and 3 bases from J, with 13 bases between. The CDR3 DNA reads TGCGCCAGCAGCTTCGATCGGGAGAGTACAGATACGCAGTATTTT. Amino acid sequence: CASSFDRESTDTQYF. The whole variable domain, filled in from reference TRBV5-1 and TRBJ2-3, reads KAGVTQTPRYLIKTRGQQVTLSCSPISGHRSVSWYQQTPGQGLQFLFEYFSETQRNKGNFPGRFSGRQFSNSRSEMNVSTLELGDSALYLCASSFDRESTDTQYFGPGTRLTVL.

This clone has only a few counts. The chain links TRBV7-7 to TRBJ2-5, with 10 bases aligning to TRBD2. Germline values: CDR1 SSHAT, CDR2 FNYEAQ (reference sequence). The CDR3 runs to 17 residues. With V trimmed by 5 bases and J by 3 bases, 12 bases remained unmatched. For the CDR3, the DNA is TGTGCCAGCAGCCCACTCAGGGGCACTAGCGGGAAAGAGACCCAGTACTTC. Protein: CASSPLRGTSGKETQYF.

There are a few counts of this clone. The chain combines TRBV25-1 with TRBJ1-1, with D uncertain. Trimming removed 7 bases at V and 4 bases at J, with 16 bases between. Germline CDR1 and CDR2: MGHDK and SYGVNS. This CDR3 comprises 14 residues. CDR3 in DNA: TGTGCCAGCACTCCCTCGTACGCTAGCACTGAAGCTTTCTTT. Translated: CASTPSYASTEAFF.

This clone was seen once. The CDR3 nucleotides read TGTGCCAGCAGCAACACAGGGGTTTCCGGCTACACCTTC. It translates to CASSNTGVSGYTF. The chain uses TRBV2 and TRBJ1-2; 7 positions agree with TRBD1. The CDR3 totals 13 residues. The trim removed 6 bases at V and 8 bases at J, leaving 9 bases unmatched. CDR1 and CDR2 (germline): SNHLY, FYNNEI.

This clone was found a few times. The CDR3 reads CASSSAYGYTF. The CDR3 DNA reads as TGTGCCAGCAGTTCCGCGTATGGCTACACCTTC. This chain uses TRBV28 with TRBJ1-2; no firm D call. This CDR3 contains 11 residues. V shed 4 bases and J shed 5 bases, with 5 bases lying between them. Per germline, CDR1 MDHEN and CDR2 SYDVKM.